This T cell receptor (beta chain) was captured by sequencing in a study of T cells after yellow fever vaccination. Conversion of TCR transcripts into cDNA relied on 5'RACE template switching, which added a universal primer site and UMIs. TCRdb fed the 5' RACE reads into MiXCR, producing one record per CDR3 protein. This sample has roughly 49,000 distinct CDR3 sequences, with about 7.4% found just once. Regarding the study as a whole: On re-exposure, the response was weaker but peaked faster, at day 5 versus 15. Some clonotypes, a small share, were shared between CD4 and CD8 compartments.

This clonotype was counted at least ten times. Its cognate antigen is unknown. J gave up 2 bases and V 3 bases, and 9 bases lay outside the gene matches. The CDR3 is made up of 16 amino acids. CDR1 MNHEY and CDR2 SVGAGI come from the germline V gene. Sequenced material: CD8+ T cells sorted from PBMCs, taken less than 16 days after the first yellow fever vaccination. J is TRBJ2-7 and V is TRBV6-5; 8 nucleotides agree with TRBD2. This receptor was taken from a man younger than 30 who received the YFV17D yellow fever vaccine. In DNA, the CDR3 is TGTGCCAGCAGTTATCAACCCCCGGGGGGGCCCTACGAGCAGTACTTC. This translates into CASSYQPPGGPYEQYF.